This TCR beta chain was captured in a study of blood T cell repertoires in COVID-19. Libraries were prepared by immunoSEQ multiplex PCR; TCRdb keeps only in-frame clonotypes and omits some of them. The table shows some 160,000 clones, with around 90% occurring only once. Patients at the Seattle site were enrolled during active infection and followed longitudinally. V lost 4 bases and J lost 4, with 11 bases in between. The CDR3 covers 15 residues. The germline gives CDR1 MNHNY, CDR2 SVGAGI (reference sequence). The chain employs TRBV6-6 and TRBJ2-6; maybe TRBD2 (6 bases). Sequenced sample: peripheral blood. The source is a woman of 80 years or more with COVID-19, enrolled during active disease. The DNA for the CDR3 is TGTGCCAGCAGTTCTACGGGGGTCGGGGCCAACGTCCTGACTTTC. This codes for CASSSTGVGANVLTF.